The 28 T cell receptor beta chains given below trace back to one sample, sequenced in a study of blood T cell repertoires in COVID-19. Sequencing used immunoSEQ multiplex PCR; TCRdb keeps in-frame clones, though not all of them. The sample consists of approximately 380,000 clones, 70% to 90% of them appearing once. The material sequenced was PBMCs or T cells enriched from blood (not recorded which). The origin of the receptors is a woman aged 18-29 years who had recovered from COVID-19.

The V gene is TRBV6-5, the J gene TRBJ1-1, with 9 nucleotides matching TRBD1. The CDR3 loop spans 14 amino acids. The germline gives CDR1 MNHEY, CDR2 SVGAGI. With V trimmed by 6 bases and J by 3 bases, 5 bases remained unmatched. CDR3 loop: CASSLQGADTEAFF. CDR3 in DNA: TGTGCCAGCAGCCTACAGGGGGCGGACACTGAAGCTTTCTTT.

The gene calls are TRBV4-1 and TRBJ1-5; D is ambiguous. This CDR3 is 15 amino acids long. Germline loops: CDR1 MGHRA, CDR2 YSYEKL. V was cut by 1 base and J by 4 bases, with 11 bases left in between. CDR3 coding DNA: TGCGCCAGCAGCCAAGGTTCACAGCCTAATCAGCCCCAGCATTTT. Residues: CASSQGSQPNQPQHF.

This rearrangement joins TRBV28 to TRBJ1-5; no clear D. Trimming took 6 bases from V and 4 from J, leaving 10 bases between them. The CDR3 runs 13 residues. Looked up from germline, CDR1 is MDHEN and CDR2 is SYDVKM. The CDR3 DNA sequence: TGTGCCAGCAGATCACCGGGGAATCAGCCCCAGCATTTT. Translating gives CASRSPGNQPQHF.

The CDR3 DNA reads TGTGCGTCCACGGGGAGCAGCTCCTACGAGCAGTACTTC. It translates to CASTGSSSYEQYF. The chain carries TRBV12-3 or TRBV12-4 and TRBJ2-7, with D perhaps matching TRBD2 (5 bases). There are 13 residues in the CDR3.

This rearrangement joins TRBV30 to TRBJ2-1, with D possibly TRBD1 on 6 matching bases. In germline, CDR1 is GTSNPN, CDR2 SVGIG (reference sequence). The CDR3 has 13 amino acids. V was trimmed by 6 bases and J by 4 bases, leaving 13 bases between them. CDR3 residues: CACPRTAYNEQFF. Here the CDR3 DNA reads TGTGCCTGCCCGAGGACAGCTTACAATGAGCAGTTCTTC.

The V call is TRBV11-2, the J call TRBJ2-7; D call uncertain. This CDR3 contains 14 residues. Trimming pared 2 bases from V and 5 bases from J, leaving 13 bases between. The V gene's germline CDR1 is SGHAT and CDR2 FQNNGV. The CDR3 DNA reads TGTGCCAGCAGCTTACGGTCTGGTATGCACGAGCAGTACTTC. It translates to CASSLRSGMHEQYF.

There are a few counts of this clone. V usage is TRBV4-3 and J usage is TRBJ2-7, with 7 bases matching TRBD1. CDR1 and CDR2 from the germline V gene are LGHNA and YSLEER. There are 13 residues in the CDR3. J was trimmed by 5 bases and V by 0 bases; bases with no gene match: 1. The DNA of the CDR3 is TGCGCCAGCAGCCAAGAGACAGGGAACGAGCAGTACTTC. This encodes CASSQETGNEQYF.

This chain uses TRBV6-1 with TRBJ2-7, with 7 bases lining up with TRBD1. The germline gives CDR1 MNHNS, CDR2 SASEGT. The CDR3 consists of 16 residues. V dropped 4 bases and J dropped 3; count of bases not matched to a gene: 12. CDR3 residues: CASSGADRSKGYEQYF. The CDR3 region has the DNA TGTGCCAGCAGTGGGGCGGACAGGAGTAAGGGCTACGAGCAGTACTTC.

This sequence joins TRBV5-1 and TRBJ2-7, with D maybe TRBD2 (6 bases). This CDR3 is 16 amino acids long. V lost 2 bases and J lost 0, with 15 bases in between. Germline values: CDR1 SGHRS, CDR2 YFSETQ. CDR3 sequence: CASSFDSGQYSYEQYF. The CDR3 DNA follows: TGCGCCAGCAGCTTCGATAGCGGACAATACTCCTACGAGCAGTACTTC.

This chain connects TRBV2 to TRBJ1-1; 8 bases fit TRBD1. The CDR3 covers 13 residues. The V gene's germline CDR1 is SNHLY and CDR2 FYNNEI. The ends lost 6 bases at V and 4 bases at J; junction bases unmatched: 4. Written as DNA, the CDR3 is TGTGCCAGCAGGATTGACAGGGGCACTGAAGCTTTCTTT. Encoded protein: CASRIDRGTEAFF.

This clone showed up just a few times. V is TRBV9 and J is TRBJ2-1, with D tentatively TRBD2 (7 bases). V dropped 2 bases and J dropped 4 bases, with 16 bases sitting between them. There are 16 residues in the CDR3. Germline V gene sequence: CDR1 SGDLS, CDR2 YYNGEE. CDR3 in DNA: TGTGCCAGCAGCGTGTTAGGGGGGGACACATACAATGAGCAGTTCTTC. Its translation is CASSVLGGDTYNEQFF.

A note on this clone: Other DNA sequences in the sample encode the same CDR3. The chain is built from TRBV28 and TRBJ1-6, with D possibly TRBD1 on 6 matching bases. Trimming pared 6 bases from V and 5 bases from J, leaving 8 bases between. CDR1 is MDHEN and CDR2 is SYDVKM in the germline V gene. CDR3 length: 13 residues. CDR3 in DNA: TGTGCCAGCAGGACAGGAAATAATTCACCCCTCCACTTT. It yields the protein CASRTGNNSPLHF.

CDR3 residues: CATAEGGFNEKLFF. The CDR3 bases are TGTGCCACCGCCGAGGGCGGGTTTAATGAAAAACTGTTTTTT. The J gene is TRBJ1-4, the V gene TRBV6-5; no firm D call. V gave up 10 bases and J gave up 4 bases, with 16 bases separating them. The CDR3 covers 14 residues. The germline CDR1 and CDR2 sequences are MNHEY and SVGAGI.

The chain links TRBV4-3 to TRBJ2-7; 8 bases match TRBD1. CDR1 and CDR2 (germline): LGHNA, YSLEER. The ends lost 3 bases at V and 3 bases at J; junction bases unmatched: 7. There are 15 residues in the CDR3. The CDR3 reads CASSHETGENYEQYF. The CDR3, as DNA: TGCGCCAGCAGCCACGAGACAGGGGAAAACTACGAGCAGTACTTC.

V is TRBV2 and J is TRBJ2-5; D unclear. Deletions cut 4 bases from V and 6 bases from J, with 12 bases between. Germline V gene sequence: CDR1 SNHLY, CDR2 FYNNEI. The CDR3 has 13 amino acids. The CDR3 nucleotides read TGTGCCAGCAGTGGATCCGGAGCGAAGACCCAGTACTTC. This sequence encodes CASSGSGAKTQYF.

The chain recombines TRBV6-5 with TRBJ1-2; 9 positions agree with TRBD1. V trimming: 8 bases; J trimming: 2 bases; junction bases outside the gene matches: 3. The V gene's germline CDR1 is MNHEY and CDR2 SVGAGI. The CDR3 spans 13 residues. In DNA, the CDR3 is TGTGCCAGCTACAGGGGGCCCAACTATGGCTACACCTTC. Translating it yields CASYRGPNYGYTF.

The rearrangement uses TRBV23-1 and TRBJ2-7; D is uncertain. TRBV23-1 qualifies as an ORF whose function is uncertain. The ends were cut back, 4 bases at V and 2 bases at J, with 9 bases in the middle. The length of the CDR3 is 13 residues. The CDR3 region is CASSLYTTYEQYF. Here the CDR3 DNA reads TGCGCCAGCAGTCTGTACACCACCTACGAGCAGTACTTC.

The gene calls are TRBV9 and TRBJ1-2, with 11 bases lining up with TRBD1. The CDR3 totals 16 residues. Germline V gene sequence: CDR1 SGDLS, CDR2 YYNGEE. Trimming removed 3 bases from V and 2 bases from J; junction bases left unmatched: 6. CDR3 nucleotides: TGTGCCAGCAGCGGGGGACAGGGGGGAAGGAACTATGGCTACACCTTC. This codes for CASSGGQGGRNYGYTF.

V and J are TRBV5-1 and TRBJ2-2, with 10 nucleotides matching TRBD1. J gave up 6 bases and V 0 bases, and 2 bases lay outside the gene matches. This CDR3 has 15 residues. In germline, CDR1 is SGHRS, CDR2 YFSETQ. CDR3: CASSLGTGGSGELFF. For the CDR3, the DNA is TGCGCCAGCAGCTTGGGGACAGGGGGTTCCGGGGAGCTGTTTTTT.

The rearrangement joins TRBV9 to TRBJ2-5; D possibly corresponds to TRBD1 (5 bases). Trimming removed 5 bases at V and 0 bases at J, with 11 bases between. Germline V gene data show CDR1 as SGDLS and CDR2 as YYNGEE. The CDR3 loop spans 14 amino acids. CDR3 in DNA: TGTGCCAGCAGTGCCTACAGGAACCAAGAGACCCAGTACTTC. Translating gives CASSAYRNQETQYF.

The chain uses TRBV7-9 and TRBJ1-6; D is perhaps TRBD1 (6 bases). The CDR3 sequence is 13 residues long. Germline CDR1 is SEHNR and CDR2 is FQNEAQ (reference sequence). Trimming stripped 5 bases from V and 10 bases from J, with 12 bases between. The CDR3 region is CASSATGNSPLHF. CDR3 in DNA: TGTGCCAGCAGCGCAACAGGGAACTCACCCCTCCACTTT.

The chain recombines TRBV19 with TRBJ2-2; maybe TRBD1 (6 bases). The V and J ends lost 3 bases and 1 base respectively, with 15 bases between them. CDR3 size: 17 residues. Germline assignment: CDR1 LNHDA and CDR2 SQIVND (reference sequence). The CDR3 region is CASSIEGVSENTGELFF. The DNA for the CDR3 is TGTGCCAGTAGTATTGAGGGGGTCTCGGAGAACACCGGGGAGCTGTTTTTT.

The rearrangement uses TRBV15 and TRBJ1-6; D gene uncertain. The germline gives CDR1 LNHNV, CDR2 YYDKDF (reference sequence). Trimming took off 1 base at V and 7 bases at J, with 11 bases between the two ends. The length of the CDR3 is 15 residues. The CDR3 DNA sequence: TGTGCCACCAGCAGAGTTTGGGGAGGCAATTCACCCCTCCACTTT. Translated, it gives CATSRVWGGNSPLHF.

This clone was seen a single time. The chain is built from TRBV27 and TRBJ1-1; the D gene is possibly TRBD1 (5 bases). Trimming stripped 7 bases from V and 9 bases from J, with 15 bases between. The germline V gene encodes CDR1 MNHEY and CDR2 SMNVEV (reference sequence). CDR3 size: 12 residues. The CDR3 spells CASKPTGDQAFF. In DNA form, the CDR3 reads TGTGCCAGCAAGCCCACGGGGGACCAAGCTTTCTTT.

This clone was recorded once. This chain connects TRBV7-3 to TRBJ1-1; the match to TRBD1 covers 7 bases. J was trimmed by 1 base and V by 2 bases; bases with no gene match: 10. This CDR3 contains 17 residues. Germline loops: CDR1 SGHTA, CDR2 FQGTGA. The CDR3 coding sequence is TGTGCCAGCAGCTTATTGGAGAGAGGGACAGAGAACACTGAAGCTTTCTTT. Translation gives CASSLLERGTENTEAFF.

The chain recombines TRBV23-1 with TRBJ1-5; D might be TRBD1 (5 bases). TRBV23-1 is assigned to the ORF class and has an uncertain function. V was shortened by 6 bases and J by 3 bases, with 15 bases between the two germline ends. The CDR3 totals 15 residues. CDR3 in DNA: TGCGCCAGCAGGCCCCGGCAGGGCAACAATCAGCCCCAGCATTTT. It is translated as CASRPRQGNNQPQHF.

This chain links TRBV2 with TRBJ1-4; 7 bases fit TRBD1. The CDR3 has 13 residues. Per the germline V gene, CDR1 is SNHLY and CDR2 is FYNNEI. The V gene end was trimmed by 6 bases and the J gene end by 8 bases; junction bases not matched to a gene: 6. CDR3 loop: CASRRQGGEKLFF. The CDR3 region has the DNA TGTGCCAGCAGAAGACAGGGCGGCGAAAAACTGTTTTTT.

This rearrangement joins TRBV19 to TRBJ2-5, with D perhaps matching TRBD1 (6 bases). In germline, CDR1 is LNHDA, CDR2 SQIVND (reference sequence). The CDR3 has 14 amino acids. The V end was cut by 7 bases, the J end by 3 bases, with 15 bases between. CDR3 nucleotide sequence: TGTGCCAGTACCCTCCATAAGGGGGAAGAGACCCAGTACTTC. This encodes CASTLHKGEETQYF.